This T cell receptor beta chain was sequenced in a study of Graves' ophthalmopathy and Graves' hyperthyroidism. Broader study findings: Most expanded clonotypes in thyroid above 0.001 frequency also showed up in blood.

As regards this clonotype: Its antigen is not known. One end of the junction does not line up with germline, which may come from a read error.

CDR3 length equals 15 residues. Germline V gene sequence: CDR1 DFQATT, CDR2 SNEGSKA (reference sequence). Amplification of the TCR beta CDR3 regions used RNA transcripts (as template). First-round RT-PCR used HTBI primers; second-round multiplex PCR followed. TCRdb independently ran MiXCR on the multiplex PCR reads; one entry per CDR3 protein. The table records over 500,000 distinct CDR3 sequences, about 20% of them present only once. Clinical symptoms, serum thyroxine, TRAb, thyroid ultrasound and orbital computed tomography determined diagnosis. V usage is TRBV20-1 and J usage is TRBJ2-2, with 9 bases that match TRBD2. The clonotype was recovered from a woman aged 18-35 years with stable Graves' hyperthyroidism. Some clones in this sample may be carry-over from other donors' samples. Sequenced: peripheral blood. CDR3 sequence: CSAGLATQNTGDLFF. CDR3 in DNA: TGCAGTGCAGGACTAGCGACACAAAACACCGGGGATCTGTTTTTT.